These 24 T cell receptor beta chains originate from one sample sequenced in a study of cytomegalovirus exposure and HLA in healthy donors. Primers: 60 Vbeta forward and 13 Jbeta reverse. Libraries were prepared by immunoSEQ multiplex PCR; TCRdb keeps only in-frame clonotypes and omits some of them. The sample contains 200,000 or so clones, about 86% of which appear only once. Sequencing was performed on PBMCs. These receptors all stem from a woman aged 18-35 years in good health and CMV-seropositive.

The chain is built from TRBV5-1 and TRBJ2-2, with 10 bases identical to TRBD1. The CDR3 consists of 15 residues. Trimming cost V 3 bases and J 5 bases; bases outside gene matches: 4. Germline CDR1 and CDR2: SGHRS and YFSETQ. The CDR3 is CASSSRGQGTGELFF. The CDR3 DNA is TGCGCCAGCAGCTCCCGGGGACAGGGGACCGGGGAGCTGTTTTTT.

The rearrangement uses TRBV6-6 and TRBJ2-5; 9 bases are shared with TRBD1. The CDR3 totals 13 residues. Trimming cost V 10 bases and J 11 bases; bases outside gene matches: 14. Germline CDR1 reads MNHNY; CDR2 reads SVGAGI (reference sequence). CDR3 loop: CATSWTGVREQYF. DNA for the CDR3: TGTGCCACCTCATGGACAGGGGTGAGGGAGCAGTACTTC.

The gene calls are TRBV6-5 and TRBJ2-5; D remains ambiguous. TRBJ2-7 explains the end of the DNA better; the J call may be wrong. This CDR3 is built from 13 residues. Germline values: CDR1 MNHEY, CDR2 SVGAGI. CDR3 nucleotide sequence: TGTGCCAGCCGATACGCGAGAAATTACGAGCAGTACTTC. Its translation: CASRYARNYEQYF.

V usage is TRBV19 and J usage is TRBJ2-2, with TRBD1 matching over 7 bases. The length of the CDR3 is 15 residues. The germline gives CDR1 LNHDA, CDR2 SQIVND (reference sequence). Trimming at V came to 5 bases and at J to 2 bases, leaving 5 bases not matched to a gene. In nucleotides, the CDR3 is TGTGCCAGTAGTCCCTGGACAGGTAACACCGGGGAGCTGTTTTTT. Residues: CASSPWTGNTGELFF.

CDR3 in amino acids: CASSEHSSYSNQPQHF. CDR3 sequence (DNA): TGTGCCAGCAGCGAGCACAGTAGTTATAGCAATCAGCCCCAGCATTTT. The chain couples TRBV2 to TRBJ1-5; no firm D call. Trimming pared 6 bases from V and 0 bases from J, leaving 15 bases between. The germline V gene has CDR1 SNHLY and CDR2 FYNNEI. CDR3 length equals 16 residues.

The rearrangement links TRBV10-3 to TRBJ1-2; D ambiguous. Germline CDR1 reads ENHRY; CDR2 reads SYGVKD. V was clipped by 4 bases and J by 2 bases, with 11 bases between them. CDR3 length: 14 amino acids. The CDR3 DNA reads as TGTGCCATCAGTGCCTCACCGGGGAACTATGGCTACACCTTC. Translated, it gives CAISASPGNYGYTF.

The chain joins TRBV6-5 to TRBJ2-7, with D possibly TRBD2 on 5 matching bases. Per germline, CDR1 MNHEY and CDR2 SVGAGI. Trimming left V 6 bases short and J 0 bases short, with 12 bases between. The CDR3 length is 14 residues. The CDR3 is CASRGGWGSYEQYF. The DNA for the CDR3 is TGTGCCAGCAGAGGAGGATGGGGCTCCTACGAGCAGTACTTC.

The chain carries TRBV5-1 and TRBJ2-5; 13 nucleotides agree with TRBD2. The CDR3 loop spans 16 amino acids. CDR1 is SGHRS and CDR2 is YFSETQ in the germline V gene. The ends lost 0 bases at V and 5 bases at J; junction bases unmatched: 4. CDR3 nucleotide sequence: TGCGCCAGCAGCTTGGGGGGGACTAGCGGGGCGGAGACCCAGTACTTC. Translated, it gives CASSLGGTSGAETQYF.

The chain employs TRBV30 and TRBJ1-1, with unresolved D. The germline V and J ends were trimmed by 3 bases and 6 bases, with 17 bases remaining between them. CDR3 length: 14 residues. The germline V gene has CDR1 GTSNPN and CDR2 SVGIG (reference sequence). CDR3 loop: CAWRSGPKVAEAFF. CDR3 DNA: TGTGCCTGGAGGTCGGGTCCAAAGGTCGCTGAAGCTTTCTTT. Filled out from reference TRBV30 and TRBJ1-1, the complete variable domain reads SQTIHQWPATLVQPVGSPLSLECTVEGTSNPNLYWYRQAAGRGLQLLFYSVGIGQISSEVPQNLSASRPQDRQFILSSKKLLLSDSGFYLCAWRSGPKVAEAFFGQGTRLTVV.

This chain links TRBV29-1 with TRBJ1-5; possibly TRBD1 for D (6 bases). Germline V gene lookup returns CDR1 SQVTM and CDR2 ANQGSEA. Trimming cost V 7 bases and J 5 bases, with 15 bases left between them. CDR3 length equals 13 residues. CDR3 DNA: TGCAGCGCCGGGCAGGGGAGGGATCAGCCCCAGCATTTT. The encoded protein is CSAGQGRDQPQHF.

The rearrangement links TRBV27 to TRBJ2-1, with D perhaps TRBD2 (5 bases). V lost 5 bases to trimming and J lost 4 bases, with 6 bases between them. Germline V gene sequence: CDR1 MNHEY, CDR2 SMNVEV (reference sequence). This CDR3 comprises 12 residues. The CDR3 spells CASSQRYNEQFF. The CDR3 DNA sequence: TGTGCCAGCAGTCAGCGGTACAATGAGCAGTTCTTC.

The rearrangement links TRBV9 to TRBJ2-2; tentative D call: TRBD2 (5 bases). The CDR3 extends over 17 amino acids. V was trimmed by 3 bases and J by 6 bases, leaving 21 bases between them. CDR1 is SGDLS, CDR2 YYNGEE, per germline. CDR3: CASSAARRGLKAGELFF. In nucleotides, the CDR3 is TGTGCCAGCAGCGCCGCGAGACGGGGTCTCAAGGCCGGGGAGCTGTTTTTT.

The gene calls are TRBV11-2 and TRBJ2-7, with 9 bases that match TRBD1. There are 15 residues in the CDR3. V gave up 3 bases and J gave up 6 bases; unmatched junction bases: 9. From germline, CDR1 is SGHAT and CDR2 FQNNGV. CDR3 loop: CASSFTGGALFEQYF. Written as DNA, the CDR3 is TGTGCCAGCAGCTTTACAGGGGGCGCATTATTCGAGCAGTACTTC.

V is TRBV29-1 and J is TRBJ2-3; 7 positions match TRBD1. V lost 7 bases, J lost 2 bases, and 12 bases stayed unmatched. Germline V gene sequence: CDR1 SQVTM, CDR2 ANQGSEA. The CDR3 has 15 residues. The CDR3 sequence is CSGPKIGTATDTQYF. The DNA for the CDR3 is TGCAGCGGGCCAAAGATCGGGACAGCCACAGATACGCAGTATTTT.

The count of this clone is one. The V call is TRBV10-1, the J call TRBJ2-1; D is undetermined. Germline-derived CDR1 and CDR2 are WNHNN and SYGVQD (reference sequence). CDR3 length: 15 amino acids. The ends were cut back, 6 bases at V and 3 bases at J, with 15 bases in the middle. The CDR3 here is CASSVPRGRYNEQFF. The CDR3 DNA follows: TGCGCCAGCAGCGTTCCTAGAGGTCGCTACAATGAGCAGTTCTTC.

CDR3 amino acids: CASSPRQGAAEAFF. DNA for the CDR3: TGTGCCAGCAGTCCTAGACAGGGGGCGGCTGAAGCTTTCTTT. J is TRBJ1-1 and V is TRBV9, with TRBD1 matching over 10 bases. V shed 5 bases, J shed 6 bases, and the junction held 7 bases outside the gene matches. Germline CDR1 reads SGDLS; CDR2 reads YYNGEE. CDR3 length: 14 residues. Combining the CDR3 with reference TRBV9 and TRBJ1-1 gives the whole variable domain DSGVTQTPKHLITATGQRVTLRCSPRSGDLSVYWYQQSLDQGLQFLIQYYNGEERAKGNILERFSAQQFPDLHSELNLSSLELGDSALYFCASSPRQGAAEAFFGQGTRLTVV.

This clone was observed a single time. This chain connects TRBV5-8 to TRBJ1-2, with 7 bases fitting TRBD1. Germline V gene data show CDR1 as SGHTS and CDR2 as YDEGEE. V shed 5 bases, J shed 3 bases, and the junction held 7 bases outside the gene matches. This CDR3 comprises 14 residues. The CDR3 sequence: CASRTTGSYYGYTF. The CDR3 DNA reads TGTGCCAGCAGGACGACAGGGTCGTACTATGGCTACACCTTC.

The rearrangement links TRBV15 to TRBJ2-2; D is possibly TRBD2 (5 bases). This CDR3 has 15 amino acids. The V gene's germline CDR1 is LNHNV and CDR2 YYDKDF (reference sequence). The germline V and J ends were trimmed by 8 bases and 1 base, with 14 bases remaining between them. The CDR3 loop is CATRAVERNTGELFF. The CDR3 DNA is TGTGCCACCCGAGCGGTGGAACGGAACACCGGGGAGCTGTTTTTT.

The table lists this clone with a count of one. V usage is TRBV4-1 and J usage is TRBJ1-6; 8 nucleotides match TRBD1. V dropped 2 bases and J dropped 9; count of bases not matched to a gene: 6. This CDR3 has 15 amino acids. Germline V gives CDR1 MGHRA, CDR2 YSYEKL. The CDR3 protein is CASSQTQGASSPLHF. As DNA, the CDR3 is TGCGCCAGCAGCCAAACGCAGGGGGCCAGTTCACCCCTCCACTTT.

The genes are TRBV29-1 and TRBJ2-7; D might be TRBD2 (6 bases). This CDR3 spans 16 amino acids. With 6 bases removed from V and 0 bases from J, the gap between germline ends came to 21 bases. Germline V CDR1 and CDR2: SQVTM, ANQGSEA. CDR3 nucleotide sequence: TGCAGCGTGGCCGGGGGTTCCACCCGTAGCTCCTACGAGCAGTACTTC. Its translation: CSVAGGSTRSSYEQYF.

This rearrangement joins TRBV9 to TRBJ2-3; 9 nucleotides match TRBD1. With 2 bases clipped from V and 2 bases from J, the junction kept 6 bases outside the gene matches. The CDR3 is made up of 16 amino acids. Germline V gene data show CDR1 as SGDLS and CDR2 as YYNGEE. The CDR3 nucleotides read TGTGCCAGCAGCGTCGGATTACAGGGGGCCACAGATACGCAGTATTTT. It codes for CASSVGLQGATDTQYF.

The genes are TRBV6-1 and TRBJ1-4; D is perhaps TRBD1 (6 bases). The CDR3 sequence is 13 residues long. V was shortened by 6 bases and J by 8 bases, with 13 bases between the two germline ends. Germline assignment: CDR1 MNHNS and CDR2 SASEGT. The CDR3, as DNA: TGTGCCAGCAGATCAACAGGGTCCGAAAAACTGTTTTTT. Translated: CASRSTGSEKLFF.

This chain uses TRBV5-5 with TRBJ1-1; no definite D call. This CDR3 has 15 amino acids. Per the germline V gene, CDR1 is SGHKS and CDR2 is YYEKEE (reference sequence). V lost 2 bases and J lost 1, with 12 bases in between. The CDR3, as DNA: TGTGCCAGCAGCTTACGTTTGGCCAAGAACACTGAAGCTTTCTTT. This codes for CASSLRLAKNTEAFF.

CDR3: CASGLSGAQETQYF. The CDR3 bases are TGTGCTAGTGGTTTGAGCGGGGCCCAAGAGACCCAGTACTTC. The gene calls are TRBV12-5 and TRBJ2-5; 7 bases fit TRBD2. Germline assignment: CDR1 LGHNT and CDR2 FRNRAP. V lost 2 bases, J lost 1 base, and 1 base stayed unmatched. The CDR3 covers 14 residues.